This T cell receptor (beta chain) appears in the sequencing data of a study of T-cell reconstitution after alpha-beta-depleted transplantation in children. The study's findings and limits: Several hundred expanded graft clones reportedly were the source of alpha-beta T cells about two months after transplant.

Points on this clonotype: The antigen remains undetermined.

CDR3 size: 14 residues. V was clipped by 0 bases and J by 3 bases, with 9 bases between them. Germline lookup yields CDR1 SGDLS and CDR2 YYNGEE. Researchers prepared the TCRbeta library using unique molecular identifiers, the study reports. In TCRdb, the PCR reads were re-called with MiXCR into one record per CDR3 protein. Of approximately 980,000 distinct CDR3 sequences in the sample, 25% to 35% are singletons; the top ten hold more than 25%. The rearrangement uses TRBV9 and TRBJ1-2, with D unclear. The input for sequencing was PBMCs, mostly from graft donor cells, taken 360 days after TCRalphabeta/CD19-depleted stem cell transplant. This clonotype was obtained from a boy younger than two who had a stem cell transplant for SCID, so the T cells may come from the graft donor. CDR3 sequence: CASSVAPTDYGYTF. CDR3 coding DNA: TGTGCCAGCAGCGTAGCTCCGACGGACTATGGCTACACCTTC.